These T cell receptor beta chains were read from a single sample in a study of cytomegalovirus exposure and HLA in healthy donors. Clones were sequenced by immunoSEQ multiplex PCR, and TCRdb holds only the in-frame ones, with some missing. The repertoire holds roughly 55,000 clones, with around 81% as singletons. The material sequenced was PBMCs. All receptors derive from a boy aged 5-17 years in good health and CMV-seropositive. Both conserved end residues are part of each CDR3. D genes are given only for firm matches. Clone size is shown for a subset of rows, as once, few, many or a class of expanded clone.

>TRBJ1-1|-|TRBV18|-
CASSLDYWDTEAFF
TGTGCCAGCTCTCTAGACTATTGGGACACTGAAGCTTTCTTT
>TRBJ1-1|-|TRBV11-2|-
CASSLRGEAFF
TGTGCCAGCAGCTTACGAGGTGAAGCTTTCTTT
>TRBJ1-1|once|TRBV6-6|-
CASSYRLGRAFF
TGTGCCAGCAGTTACAGACTGGGGCGAGCTTTCTTT
>TRBJ1-5|-|TRBV6-5|-
CASTTGSQPQHF
TGTGCCAGCACCACCGGGAGTCAGCCCCAGCATTTT
>TRBJ2-1|medium-sized|TRBV7-8|-
CASSVSGVGEQFF
TGTGCCAGCAGCGTTTCAGGCGTAGGAGAGCAGTTCTTC
>TRBJ1-2|-|TRBV4-1|-
CASSQDGGGGYTF
TGCGCCAGCAGCCAAGACGGGGGAGGTGGCTACACCTTC
>TRBJ1-6|once|TRBV5-6|-
CASSLAGRAYNSPLHF
TGTGCCAGCAGCTTAGCCGGGAGGGCCTATAATTCACCCCTCCACTTT
>TRBJ1-1|-|TRBV2|-
CASSEPVYTEAFF
TGTGCCAGCAGTGAACCCGTTTACACTGAAGCTTTCTTT
>TRBJ2-3|-|TRBV10-2|TRBD2
CASRFPGLAGSDTQYF
TGCGCCAGCAGGTTCCCCGGGCTAGCGGGGTCGGATACGCAGTATTTT
>TRBJ2-3|-|TRBV14|-
CASSHLGVVDTQYF
TGTGCCAGCAGCCACCTCGGGGTCGTGGATACGCAGTATTTT
>TRBJ1-3|-|TRBV7-9|-
CSSSLRTRVFGNTIYF
TGTTCCAGCAGCTTAAGGACGAGGGTGTTCGGAAACACCATATATTTT
>TRBJ2-4|-|TRBV7-9|-
CASSLATRKNIQYF
TGTGCCAGCAGCCTCGCGACTCGCAAAAACATTCAGTACTTC
>TRBJ1-3|-|TRBV5-8|-
CASSIQASGNTIYF
TGTGCCAGCAGCATACAGGCCTCTGGAAACACCATATATTTT
>TRBJ2-1|-|TRBV7-9|TRBD1
CASSLTGAGEQFF
TGTGCCAGCAGCCTCACAGGGGCTGGTGAGCAGTTCTTC
>TRBJ2-7|-|TRBV4-2|-
CASSQERGYEQYF
TGTGCCAGCAGCCAAGAAAGGGGCTACGAGCAGTACTTC
>TRBJ2-3|-|TRBV10-3|TRBD2
CAISEPLSGGPSSTDTQYF
TGTGCCATCAGTGAGCCTCTTAGCGGGGGGCCTTCTAGCACAGATACGCAGTATTTT
>TRBJ2-1|-|TRBV6-1|TRBD2
CASSEGIAGLLYNEQFF
TGTGCCAGCAGTGAAGGTATAGCGGGGTTATTGTACAATGAGCAGTTCTTC
>TRBJ2-3|-|TRBV20-1|-
CSASTLETQYF
TGCAGTGCTAGCACCCTAGAGACGCAGTATTTT
>TRBJ1-6|-|TRBV28|-
CATRRGSYSPLHF
TGTGCCACCCGCAGGGGCAGCTATTCACCCCTCCACTTT
>TRBJ2-7|-|TRBV4-1|-
CASSQVLVGGLYEQYF
TGCGCCAGCAGCCAAGTCCTTGTGGGAGGCCTCTACGAGCAGTACTTC
>TRBJ2-1|few|TRBV19|-
CASLDRIYNEQFF
TGTGCCAGCTTGGACAGAATCTACAATGAGCAGTTCTTC
>TRBJ1-6|-|TRBV2|-
CASITGNNSPLHF
TGTGCCAGCATTACGGGGAATAATTCACCCCTCCACTTT
>TRBJ2-2|once|TRBV11-2|-
CASSLEVAYGELFF
TGTGCCAGCAGCTTAGAAGTAGCGTACGGGGAGCTGTTTTTT
>TRBJ2-7|-|TRBV6-1|-
CASRQGRPLYYEQYF
TGTGCCAGCAGACAGGGTCGACCCCTTTACTACGAGCAGTACTTC
>TRBJ2-7|-|TRBV27|TRBD1
CASSFLAGGSEQYF
TGTGCCAGCAGTTTCTTGGCAGGGGGTAGCGAGCAGTACTTC